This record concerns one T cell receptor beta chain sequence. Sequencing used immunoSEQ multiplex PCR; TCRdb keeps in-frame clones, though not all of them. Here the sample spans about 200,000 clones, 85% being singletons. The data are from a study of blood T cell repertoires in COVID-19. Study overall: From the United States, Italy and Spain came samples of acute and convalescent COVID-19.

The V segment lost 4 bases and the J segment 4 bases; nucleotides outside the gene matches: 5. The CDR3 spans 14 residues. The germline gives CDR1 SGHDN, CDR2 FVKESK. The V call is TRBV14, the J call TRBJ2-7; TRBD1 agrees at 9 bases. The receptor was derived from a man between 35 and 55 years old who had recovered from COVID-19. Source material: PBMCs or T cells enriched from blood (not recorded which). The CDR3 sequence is CASSPGTGTYEQYF. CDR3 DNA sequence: TGTGCCAGCAGCCCCGGGACAGGGACTTACGAGCAGTACTTC.